This T cell receptor beta chain derives from a study of T-cell memory formation after mild COVID-19. Study outcomes and limitations: From day 15 to 85, contracting clones were balanced between CD4 and CD8, whereas later expanders leaned toward CD4+.

TCRdb fed the 5' RACE reads into MiXCR, producing one record per CDR3 protein. The top ten clones hold 20% to 25% of a sample with fewer than 350,000 distinct CDR3 sequences, 15% to 20% of them seen once. Of note for this clonotype: Its target is not known.

The germline V gene encodes CDR1 LNHDA and CDR2 SQIVND (reference sequence). CDR3 length: 15 amino acids. The ends lost 5 bases at V and 3 bases at J; junction bases unmatched: 5. The TCR was taken from a man aged 18 to 30 who had mild COVID-19 (a few samples of this study predate the infection). Cell type and time point are not known. The rearrangement joins TRBV19 to TRBJ2-1; TRBD2 aligns across 9 bases. Material for sequencing was PBMCs or a T cell subset sorted from them (not recorded which). CDR3 protein: CASSSLTSGYNEQFF. DNA for the CDR3: TGTGCCAGTAGTTCGCTGACTAGCGGCTACAATGAGCAGTTCTTC.